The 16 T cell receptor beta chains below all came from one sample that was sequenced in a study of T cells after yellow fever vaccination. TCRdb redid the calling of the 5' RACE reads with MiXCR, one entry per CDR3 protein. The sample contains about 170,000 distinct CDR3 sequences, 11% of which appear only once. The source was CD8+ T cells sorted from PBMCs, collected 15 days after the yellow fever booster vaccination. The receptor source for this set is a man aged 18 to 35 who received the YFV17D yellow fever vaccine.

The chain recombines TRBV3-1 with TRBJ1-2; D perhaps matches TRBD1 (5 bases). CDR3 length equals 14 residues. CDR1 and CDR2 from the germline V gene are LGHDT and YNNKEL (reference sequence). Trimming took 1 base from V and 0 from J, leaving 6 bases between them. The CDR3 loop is CASSQGTSNYGYTF. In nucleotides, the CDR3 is TGTGCCAGCAGCCAAGGGACATCTAACTATGGCTACACCTTC.

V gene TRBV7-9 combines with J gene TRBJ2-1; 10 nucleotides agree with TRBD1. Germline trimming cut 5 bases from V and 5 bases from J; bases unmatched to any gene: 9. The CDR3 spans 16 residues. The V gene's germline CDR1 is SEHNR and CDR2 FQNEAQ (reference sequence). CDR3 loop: CASSRLTGTGDNEQFF. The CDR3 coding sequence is TGTGCCAGCAGCCGTTTAACCGGGACAGGGGACAATGAGCAGTTCTTC.

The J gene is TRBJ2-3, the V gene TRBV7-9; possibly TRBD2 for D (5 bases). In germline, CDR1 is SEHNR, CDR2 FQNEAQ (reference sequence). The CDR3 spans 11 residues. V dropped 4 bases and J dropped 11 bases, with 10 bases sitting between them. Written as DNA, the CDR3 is TGTGCCAGCAGCTATAGCGTCGTGCAGTATTTT. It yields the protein CASSYSVVQYF.

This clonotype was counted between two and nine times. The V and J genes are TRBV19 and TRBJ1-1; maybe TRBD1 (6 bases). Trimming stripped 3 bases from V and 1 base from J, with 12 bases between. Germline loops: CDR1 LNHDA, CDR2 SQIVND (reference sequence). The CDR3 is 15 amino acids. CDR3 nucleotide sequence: TGTGCCAGTAGTATGGATACAGGGACGAACACTGAAGCTTTCTTT. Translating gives CASSMDTGTNTEAFF.

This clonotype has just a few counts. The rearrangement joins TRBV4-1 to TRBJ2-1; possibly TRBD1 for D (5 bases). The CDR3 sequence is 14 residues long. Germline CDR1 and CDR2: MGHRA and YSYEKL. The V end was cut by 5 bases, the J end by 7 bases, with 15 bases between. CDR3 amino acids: CASSSQTAFNEQFF. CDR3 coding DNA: TGCGCCAGCAGCTCTCAGACAGCCTTTAATGAGCAGTTCTTC.

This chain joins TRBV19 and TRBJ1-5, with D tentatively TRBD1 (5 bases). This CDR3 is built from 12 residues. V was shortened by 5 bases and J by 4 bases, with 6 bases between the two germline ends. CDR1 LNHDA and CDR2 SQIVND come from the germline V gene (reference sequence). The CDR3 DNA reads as TGTGCCAGTAGTTGGGGGAATCAGCCCCAGCATTTT. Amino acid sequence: CASSWGNQPQHF.

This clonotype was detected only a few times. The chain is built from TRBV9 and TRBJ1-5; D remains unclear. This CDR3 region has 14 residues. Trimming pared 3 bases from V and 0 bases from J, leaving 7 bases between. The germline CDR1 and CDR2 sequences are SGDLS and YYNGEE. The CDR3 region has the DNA TGTGCCAGCAGCGGTTCGGTTAGCAATCAGCCCCAGCATTTT. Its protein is CASSGSVSNQPQHF.

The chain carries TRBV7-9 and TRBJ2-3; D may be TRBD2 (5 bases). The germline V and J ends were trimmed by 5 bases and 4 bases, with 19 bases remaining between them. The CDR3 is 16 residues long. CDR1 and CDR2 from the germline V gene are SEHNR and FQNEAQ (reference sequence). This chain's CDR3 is CASSARAVSKADTQYF. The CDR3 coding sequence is TGTGCCAGCAGCGCTAGAGCGGTCTCTAAGGCAGATACGCAGTATTTT.

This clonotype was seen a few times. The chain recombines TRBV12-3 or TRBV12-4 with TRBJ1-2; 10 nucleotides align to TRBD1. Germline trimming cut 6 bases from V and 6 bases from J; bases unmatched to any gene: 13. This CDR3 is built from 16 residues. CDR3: CASREGMRQGANGYTF. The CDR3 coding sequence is TGTGCCAGCAGAGAGGGGATGCGACAGGGGGCGAATGGCTACACCTTC.

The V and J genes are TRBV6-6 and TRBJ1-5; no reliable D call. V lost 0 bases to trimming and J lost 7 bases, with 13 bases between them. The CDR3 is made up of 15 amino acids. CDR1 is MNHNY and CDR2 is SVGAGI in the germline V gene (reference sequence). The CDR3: CASSYSKQVDQPQHF. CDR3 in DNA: TGTGCCAGCAGTTACTCGAAGCAGGTGGACCAGCCCCAGCATTTT.

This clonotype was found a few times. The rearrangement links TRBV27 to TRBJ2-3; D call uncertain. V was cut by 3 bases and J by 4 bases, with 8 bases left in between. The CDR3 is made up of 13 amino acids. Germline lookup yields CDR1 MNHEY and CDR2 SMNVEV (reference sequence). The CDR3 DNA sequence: TGTGCCAGCAGTTTGTCTAGTGCAGATACGCAGTATTTT. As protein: CASSLSSADTQYF.

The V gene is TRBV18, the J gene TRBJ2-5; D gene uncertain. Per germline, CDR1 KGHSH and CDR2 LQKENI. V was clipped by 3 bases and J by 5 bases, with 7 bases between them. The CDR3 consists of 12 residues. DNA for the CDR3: TGTGCCAGCTCACCGGTTCCGGAGACCCAGTACTTC. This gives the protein CASSPVPETQYF.

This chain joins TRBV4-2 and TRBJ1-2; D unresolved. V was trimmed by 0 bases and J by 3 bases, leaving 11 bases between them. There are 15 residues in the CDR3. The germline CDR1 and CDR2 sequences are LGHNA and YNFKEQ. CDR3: CASSQDIGQHYGYTF. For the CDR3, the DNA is TGTGCCAGCAGCCAAGATATCGGTCAACACTATGGCTACACCTTC.

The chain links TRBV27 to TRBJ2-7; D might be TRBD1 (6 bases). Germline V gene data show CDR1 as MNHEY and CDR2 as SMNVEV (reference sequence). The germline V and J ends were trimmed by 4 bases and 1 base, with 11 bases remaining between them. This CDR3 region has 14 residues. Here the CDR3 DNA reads TGTGCCAGCAGTTGGACAGATACTTCCTACGAGCAGTACTTC. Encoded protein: CASSWTDTSYEQYF.

The CDR3 bases are TGTGCCAGCAGCTTAGAAGCCAATCTCCAGTGGCCCCAGCATTTT. As protein: CASSLEANLQWPQHF. The chain links TRBV7-2 to TRBJ1-5, with D unresolved. CDR1 is SGHTA, CDR2 FQGNSA, per germline. The CDR3 is made up of 15 amino acids. Trimming stripped 1 base from V and 9 bases from J, with 16 bases between.

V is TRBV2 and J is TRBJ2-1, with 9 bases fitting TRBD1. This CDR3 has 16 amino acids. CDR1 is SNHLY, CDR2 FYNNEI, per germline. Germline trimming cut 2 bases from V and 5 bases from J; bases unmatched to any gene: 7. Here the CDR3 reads CASSERRTGDDNEQFF. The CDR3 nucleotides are TGTGCCAGCAGTGAACGTCGGACAGGGGACGACAATGAGCAGTTCTTC.